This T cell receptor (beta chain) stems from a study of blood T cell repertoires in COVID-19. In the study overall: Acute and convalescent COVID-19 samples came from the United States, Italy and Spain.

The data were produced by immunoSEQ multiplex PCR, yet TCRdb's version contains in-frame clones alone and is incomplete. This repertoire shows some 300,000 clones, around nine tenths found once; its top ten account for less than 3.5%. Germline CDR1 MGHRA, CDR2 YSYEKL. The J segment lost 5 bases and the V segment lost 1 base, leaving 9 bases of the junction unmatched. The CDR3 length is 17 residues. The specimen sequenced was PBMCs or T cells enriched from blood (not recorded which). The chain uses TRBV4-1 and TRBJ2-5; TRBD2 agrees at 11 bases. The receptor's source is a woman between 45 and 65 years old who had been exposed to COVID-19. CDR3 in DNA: TGCGCCAGCAGCCAAGGTATTAGCGGGGGGGCCGCGGAGACCCAGTACTTC. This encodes CASSQGISGGAAETQYF.